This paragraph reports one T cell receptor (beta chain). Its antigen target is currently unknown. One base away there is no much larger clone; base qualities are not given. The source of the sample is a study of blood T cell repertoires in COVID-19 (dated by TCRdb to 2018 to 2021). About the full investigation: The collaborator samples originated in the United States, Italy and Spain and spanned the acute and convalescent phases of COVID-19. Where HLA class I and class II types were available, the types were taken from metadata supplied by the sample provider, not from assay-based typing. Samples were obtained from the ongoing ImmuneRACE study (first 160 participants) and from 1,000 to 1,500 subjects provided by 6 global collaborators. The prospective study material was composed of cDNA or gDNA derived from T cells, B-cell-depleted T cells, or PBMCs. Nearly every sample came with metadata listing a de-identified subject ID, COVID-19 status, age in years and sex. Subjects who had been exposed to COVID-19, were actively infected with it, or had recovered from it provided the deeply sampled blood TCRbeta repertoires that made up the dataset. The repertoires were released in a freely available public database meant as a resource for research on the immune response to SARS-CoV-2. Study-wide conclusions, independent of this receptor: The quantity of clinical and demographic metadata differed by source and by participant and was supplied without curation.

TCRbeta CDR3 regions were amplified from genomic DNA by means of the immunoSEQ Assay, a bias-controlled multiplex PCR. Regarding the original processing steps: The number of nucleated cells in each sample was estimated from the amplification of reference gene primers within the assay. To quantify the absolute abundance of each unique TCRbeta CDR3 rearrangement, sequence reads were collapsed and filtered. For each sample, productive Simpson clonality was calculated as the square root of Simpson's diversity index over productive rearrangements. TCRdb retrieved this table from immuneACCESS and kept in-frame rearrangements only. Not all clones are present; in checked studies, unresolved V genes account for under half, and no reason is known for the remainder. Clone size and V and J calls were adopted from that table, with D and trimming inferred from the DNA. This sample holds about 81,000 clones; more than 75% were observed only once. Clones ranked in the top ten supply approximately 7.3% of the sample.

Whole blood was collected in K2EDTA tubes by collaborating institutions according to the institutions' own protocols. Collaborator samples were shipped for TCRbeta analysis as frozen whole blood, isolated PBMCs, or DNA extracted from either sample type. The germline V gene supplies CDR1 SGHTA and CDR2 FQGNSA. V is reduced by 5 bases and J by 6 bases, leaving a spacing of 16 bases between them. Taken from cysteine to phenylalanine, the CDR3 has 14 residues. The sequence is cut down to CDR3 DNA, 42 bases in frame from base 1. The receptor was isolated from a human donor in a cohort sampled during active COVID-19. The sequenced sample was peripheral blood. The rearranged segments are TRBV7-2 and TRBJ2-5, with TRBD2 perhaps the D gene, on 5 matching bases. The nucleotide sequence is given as TGTGCCAGCAGCCCGGAGAAGAGGGCCCAGACCCAGTACTTC. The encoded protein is CASSPEKRAQTQYF.